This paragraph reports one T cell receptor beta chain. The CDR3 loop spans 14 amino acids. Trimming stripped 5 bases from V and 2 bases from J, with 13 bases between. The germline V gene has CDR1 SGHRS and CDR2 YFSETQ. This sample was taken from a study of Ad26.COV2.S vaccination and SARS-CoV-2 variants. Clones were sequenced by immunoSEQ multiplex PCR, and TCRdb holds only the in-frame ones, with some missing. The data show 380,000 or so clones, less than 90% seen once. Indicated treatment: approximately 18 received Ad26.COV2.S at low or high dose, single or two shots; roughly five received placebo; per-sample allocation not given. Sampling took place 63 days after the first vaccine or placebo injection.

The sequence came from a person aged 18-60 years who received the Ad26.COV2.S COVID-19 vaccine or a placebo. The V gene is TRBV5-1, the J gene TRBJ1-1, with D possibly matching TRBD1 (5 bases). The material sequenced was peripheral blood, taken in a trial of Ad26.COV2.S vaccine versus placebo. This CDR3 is CASRNQGANTEAFF. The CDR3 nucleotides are TGCGCCAGCAGGAACCAAGGGGCTAACACTGAAGCTTTCTTT. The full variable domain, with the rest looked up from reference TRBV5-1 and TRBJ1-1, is KAGVTQTPRYLIKTRGQQVTLSCSPISGHRSVSWYQQTPGQGLQFLFEYFSETQRNKGNFPGRFSGRQFSNSRSEMNVSTLELGDSALYLCASRNQGANTEAFFGQGTRLTVV.